This is a list of T cell receptor beta chains from one sample in a study of T cell repertoires in cytomegalovirus infection. TCRdb fed the reads into MiXCR, producing one record per CDR3 protein. The sample lists around 440,000 distinct CDR3 sequences; approximately 10% were seen once. The specimen was PBMCs. The receptors were sampled from a human donor in good health (CMV status not recorded). Some clones in this sample may be carry-over from other donors' samples. CDR3s include the opening cysteine and the closing phenylalanine or tryptophan. Only some rows state a clone size, as once, few, many or a class for expanded clones.

abundance,j_gene,v_gene,CDR3aa
few,TRBJ2-5,TRBV5-8,CASSLGGGPQQETQYF
NA,TRBJ2-5,TRBV20-1,CSARGPRGGETQYF
many,TRBJ2-5,TRBV12-3/TRBV12-4,CASSSRLNTRAETQYF
NA,TRBJ1-5,TRBV7-9,CASSDSGTGGGQPQHF
many,TRBJ1-1,TRBV5-1,CASSLLEGLNTEAFF
many,TRBJ1-2,TRBV6-5,CASINGWGPSGYTF
NA,TRBJ2-3,TRBV9,CASSVRTSVSTDTQYF
many,TRBJ2-7,TRBV7-9,CASSLPLTGTYEQYF
many,TRBJ1-5,TRBV28,CASSLSAPSGQPQHF
many,TRBJ1-2,TRBV7-9,CASSLTGKDGYTF
few,TRBJ2-5,TRBV29-1,CSVDQGETQYF
many,TRBJ2-1,TRBV19,CASSIPPGARRRGSYNEQFF
many,TRBJ2-1,TRBV28,CASNPGIRTGAYNEQFF
many,TRBJ1-2,TRBV7-9,CASSVSTEGYTF
many,TRBJ2-2,TRBV7-2,CASSFRRSAGELFF
few,TRBJ2-5,TRBV15,CATSRRLTSKETQYF
many,TRBJ1-1,TRBV4-1,CASSQERGRDTEAFF
many,TRBJ1-2,TRBV7-9,CASSLVALGGGTYGYTF
few,TRBJ2-7,TRBV18,CASSPLRGSYEQYF
NA,TRBJ2-7,TRBV5-1,CASSSPTGYEQYF
many,TRBJ2-4,TRBV5-1,CASSKQGSENIQYF
many,TRBJ2-3,TRBV7-2,CASSFIGTSGGWDQTHSTDTQYF
few,TRBJ1-2,TRBV2,CASRNMGGYTF
few,TRBJ2-1,TRBV27,CASTDSLRYNEQFF
few,TRBJ2-7,TRBV20-1,CSASRSRQLKEQYF